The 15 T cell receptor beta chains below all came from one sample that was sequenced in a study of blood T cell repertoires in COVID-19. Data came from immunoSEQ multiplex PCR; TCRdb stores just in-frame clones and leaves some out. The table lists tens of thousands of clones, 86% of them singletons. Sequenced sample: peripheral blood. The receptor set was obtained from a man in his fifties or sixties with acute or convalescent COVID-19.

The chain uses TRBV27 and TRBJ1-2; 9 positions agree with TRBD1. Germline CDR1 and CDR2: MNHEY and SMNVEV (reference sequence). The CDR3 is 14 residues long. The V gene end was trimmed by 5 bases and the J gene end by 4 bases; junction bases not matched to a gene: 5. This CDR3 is CASSPLGQGYGYTF. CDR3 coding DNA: TGTGCCAGCAGTCCCCTGGGACAGGGCTATGGCTACACCTTC.

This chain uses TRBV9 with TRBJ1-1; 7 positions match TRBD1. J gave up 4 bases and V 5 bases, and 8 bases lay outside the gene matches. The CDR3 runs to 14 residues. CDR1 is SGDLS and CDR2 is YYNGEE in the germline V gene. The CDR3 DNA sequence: TGTGCCAGCAGTGAGGGGGCGCTGGTCACTGAAGCTTTCTTT. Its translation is CASSEGALVTEAFF.

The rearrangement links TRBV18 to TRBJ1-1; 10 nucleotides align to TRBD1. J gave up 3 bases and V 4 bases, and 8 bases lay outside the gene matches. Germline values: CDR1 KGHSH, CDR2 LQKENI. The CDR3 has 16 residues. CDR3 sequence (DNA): TGTGCCAGCTCACTTACCGGGACAGGGGAGTACACTGAAGCTTTCTTT. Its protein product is CASSLTGTGEYTEAFF.

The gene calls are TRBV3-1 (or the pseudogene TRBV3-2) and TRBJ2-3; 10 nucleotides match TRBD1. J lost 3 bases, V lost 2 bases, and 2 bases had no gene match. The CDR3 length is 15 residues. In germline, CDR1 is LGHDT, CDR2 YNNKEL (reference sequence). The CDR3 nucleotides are TGTGCCAGCAGCCAAATGGGACAGGGGACAGATACGCAGTATTTT. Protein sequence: CASSQMGQGTDTQYF.

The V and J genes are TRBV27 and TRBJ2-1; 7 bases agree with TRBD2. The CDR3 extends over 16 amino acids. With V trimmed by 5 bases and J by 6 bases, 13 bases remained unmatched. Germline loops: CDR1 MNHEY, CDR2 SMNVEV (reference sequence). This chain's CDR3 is CASSPLGAGVANEQFF. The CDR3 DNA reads TGTGCCAGCAGTCCCCTAGGGGCGGGAGTCGCCAATGAGCAGTTCTTC.

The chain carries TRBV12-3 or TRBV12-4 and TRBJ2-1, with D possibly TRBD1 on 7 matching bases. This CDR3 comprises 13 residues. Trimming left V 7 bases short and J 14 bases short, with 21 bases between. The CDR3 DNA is TGTGCCAGCACCATTATCGCCACAGGGGAGGAGTTCTTC. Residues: CASTIIATGEEFF.

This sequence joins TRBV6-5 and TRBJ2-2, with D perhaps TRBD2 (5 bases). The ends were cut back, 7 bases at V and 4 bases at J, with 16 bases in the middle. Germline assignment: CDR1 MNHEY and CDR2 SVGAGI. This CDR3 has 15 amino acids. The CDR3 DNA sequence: TGTGCCAGCACTTTACGGGGTCGCGGCACCGGGGAGCTGTTTTTT. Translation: CASTLRGRGTGELFF.

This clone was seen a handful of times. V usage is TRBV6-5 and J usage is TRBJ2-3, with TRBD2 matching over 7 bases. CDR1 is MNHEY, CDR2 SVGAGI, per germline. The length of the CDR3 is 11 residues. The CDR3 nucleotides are TGTGTTAGCGGGCACACAGATACGCAGTATTTT. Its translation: CVSGHTDTQYF.

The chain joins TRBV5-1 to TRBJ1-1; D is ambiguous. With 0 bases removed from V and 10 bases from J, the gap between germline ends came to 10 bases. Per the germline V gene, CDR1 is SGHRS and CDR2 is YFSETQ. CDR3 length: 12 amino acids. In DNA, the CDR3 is TGCGCCAGCAGCTTGGCGGGGAATAGAGCTTTCTTT. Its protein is CASSLAGNRAFF.

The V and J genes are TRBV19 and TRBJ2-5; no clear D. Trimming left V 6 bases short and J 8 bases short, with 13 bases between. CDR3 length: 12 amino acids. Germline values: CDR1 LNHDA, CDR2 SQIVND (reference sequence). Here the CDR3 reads CASSPGSVTQYF. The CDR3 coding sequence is TGTGCCAGTAGCCCCGGTTCCGTAACCCAGTACTTC. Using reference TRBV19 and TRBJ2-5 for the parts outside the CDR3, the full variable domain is DGGITQSPKYLFRKEGQNVTLSCEQNLNHDAMYWYRQDPGQGLRLIYYSQIVNDFQKGDIAEGYSVSREKKESFPLTVTSAQKNPTAFYLCASSPGSVTQYFGPGTRLLVL.

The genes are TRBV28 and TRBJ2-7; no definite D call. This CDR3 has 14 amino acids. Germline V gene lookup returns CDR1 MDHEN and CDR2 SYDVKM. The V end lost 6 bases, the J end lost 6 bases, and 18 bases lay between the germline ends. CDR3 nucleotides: TGTGCCAGCAGCTCTCGGGTAGAAATGGGCGAGCAGTACTTC. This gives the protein CASSSRVEMGEQYF.

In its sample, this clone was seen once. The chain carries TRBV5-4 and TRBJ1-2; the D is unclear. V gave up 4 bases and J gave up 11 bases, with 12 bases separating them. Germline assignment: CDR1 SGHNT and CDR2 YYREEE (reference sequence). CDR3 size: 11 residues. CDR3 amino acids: CASSSRNGYTF. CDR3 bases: TGTGCCAGCAGCAGCAGGAACGGTTACACCTTC.

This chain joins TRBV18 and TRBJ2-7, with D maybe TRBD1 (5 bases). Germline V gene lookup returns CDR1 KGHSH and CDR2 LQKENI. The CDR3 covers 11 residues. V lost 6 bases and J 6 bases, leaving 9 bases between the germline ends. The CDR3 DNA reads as TGTGCCAGCTCGTCACAGGTCGAGCAGTACTTC. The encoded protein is CASSSQVEQYF.

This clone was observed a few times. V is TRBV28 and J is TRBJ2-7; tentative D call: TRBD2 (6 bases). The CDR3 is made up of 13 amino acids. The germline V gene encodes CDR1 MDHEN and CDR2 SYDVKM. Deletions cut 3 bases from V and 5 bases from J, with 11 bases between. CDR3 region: CASSLGGINEQYF. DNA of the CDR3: TGTGCCAGCAGTTTGGGCGGGATAAACGAGCAGTACTTC.

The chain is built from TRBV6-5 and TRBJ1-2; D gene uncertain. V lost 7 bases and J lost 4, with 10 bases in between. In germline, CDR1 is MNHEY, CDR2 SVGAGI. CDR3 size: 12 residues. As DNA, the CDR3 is TGTGCCAGCACGGGGAGTCTCTATGGCTACACCTTC. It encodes CASTGSLYGYTF.